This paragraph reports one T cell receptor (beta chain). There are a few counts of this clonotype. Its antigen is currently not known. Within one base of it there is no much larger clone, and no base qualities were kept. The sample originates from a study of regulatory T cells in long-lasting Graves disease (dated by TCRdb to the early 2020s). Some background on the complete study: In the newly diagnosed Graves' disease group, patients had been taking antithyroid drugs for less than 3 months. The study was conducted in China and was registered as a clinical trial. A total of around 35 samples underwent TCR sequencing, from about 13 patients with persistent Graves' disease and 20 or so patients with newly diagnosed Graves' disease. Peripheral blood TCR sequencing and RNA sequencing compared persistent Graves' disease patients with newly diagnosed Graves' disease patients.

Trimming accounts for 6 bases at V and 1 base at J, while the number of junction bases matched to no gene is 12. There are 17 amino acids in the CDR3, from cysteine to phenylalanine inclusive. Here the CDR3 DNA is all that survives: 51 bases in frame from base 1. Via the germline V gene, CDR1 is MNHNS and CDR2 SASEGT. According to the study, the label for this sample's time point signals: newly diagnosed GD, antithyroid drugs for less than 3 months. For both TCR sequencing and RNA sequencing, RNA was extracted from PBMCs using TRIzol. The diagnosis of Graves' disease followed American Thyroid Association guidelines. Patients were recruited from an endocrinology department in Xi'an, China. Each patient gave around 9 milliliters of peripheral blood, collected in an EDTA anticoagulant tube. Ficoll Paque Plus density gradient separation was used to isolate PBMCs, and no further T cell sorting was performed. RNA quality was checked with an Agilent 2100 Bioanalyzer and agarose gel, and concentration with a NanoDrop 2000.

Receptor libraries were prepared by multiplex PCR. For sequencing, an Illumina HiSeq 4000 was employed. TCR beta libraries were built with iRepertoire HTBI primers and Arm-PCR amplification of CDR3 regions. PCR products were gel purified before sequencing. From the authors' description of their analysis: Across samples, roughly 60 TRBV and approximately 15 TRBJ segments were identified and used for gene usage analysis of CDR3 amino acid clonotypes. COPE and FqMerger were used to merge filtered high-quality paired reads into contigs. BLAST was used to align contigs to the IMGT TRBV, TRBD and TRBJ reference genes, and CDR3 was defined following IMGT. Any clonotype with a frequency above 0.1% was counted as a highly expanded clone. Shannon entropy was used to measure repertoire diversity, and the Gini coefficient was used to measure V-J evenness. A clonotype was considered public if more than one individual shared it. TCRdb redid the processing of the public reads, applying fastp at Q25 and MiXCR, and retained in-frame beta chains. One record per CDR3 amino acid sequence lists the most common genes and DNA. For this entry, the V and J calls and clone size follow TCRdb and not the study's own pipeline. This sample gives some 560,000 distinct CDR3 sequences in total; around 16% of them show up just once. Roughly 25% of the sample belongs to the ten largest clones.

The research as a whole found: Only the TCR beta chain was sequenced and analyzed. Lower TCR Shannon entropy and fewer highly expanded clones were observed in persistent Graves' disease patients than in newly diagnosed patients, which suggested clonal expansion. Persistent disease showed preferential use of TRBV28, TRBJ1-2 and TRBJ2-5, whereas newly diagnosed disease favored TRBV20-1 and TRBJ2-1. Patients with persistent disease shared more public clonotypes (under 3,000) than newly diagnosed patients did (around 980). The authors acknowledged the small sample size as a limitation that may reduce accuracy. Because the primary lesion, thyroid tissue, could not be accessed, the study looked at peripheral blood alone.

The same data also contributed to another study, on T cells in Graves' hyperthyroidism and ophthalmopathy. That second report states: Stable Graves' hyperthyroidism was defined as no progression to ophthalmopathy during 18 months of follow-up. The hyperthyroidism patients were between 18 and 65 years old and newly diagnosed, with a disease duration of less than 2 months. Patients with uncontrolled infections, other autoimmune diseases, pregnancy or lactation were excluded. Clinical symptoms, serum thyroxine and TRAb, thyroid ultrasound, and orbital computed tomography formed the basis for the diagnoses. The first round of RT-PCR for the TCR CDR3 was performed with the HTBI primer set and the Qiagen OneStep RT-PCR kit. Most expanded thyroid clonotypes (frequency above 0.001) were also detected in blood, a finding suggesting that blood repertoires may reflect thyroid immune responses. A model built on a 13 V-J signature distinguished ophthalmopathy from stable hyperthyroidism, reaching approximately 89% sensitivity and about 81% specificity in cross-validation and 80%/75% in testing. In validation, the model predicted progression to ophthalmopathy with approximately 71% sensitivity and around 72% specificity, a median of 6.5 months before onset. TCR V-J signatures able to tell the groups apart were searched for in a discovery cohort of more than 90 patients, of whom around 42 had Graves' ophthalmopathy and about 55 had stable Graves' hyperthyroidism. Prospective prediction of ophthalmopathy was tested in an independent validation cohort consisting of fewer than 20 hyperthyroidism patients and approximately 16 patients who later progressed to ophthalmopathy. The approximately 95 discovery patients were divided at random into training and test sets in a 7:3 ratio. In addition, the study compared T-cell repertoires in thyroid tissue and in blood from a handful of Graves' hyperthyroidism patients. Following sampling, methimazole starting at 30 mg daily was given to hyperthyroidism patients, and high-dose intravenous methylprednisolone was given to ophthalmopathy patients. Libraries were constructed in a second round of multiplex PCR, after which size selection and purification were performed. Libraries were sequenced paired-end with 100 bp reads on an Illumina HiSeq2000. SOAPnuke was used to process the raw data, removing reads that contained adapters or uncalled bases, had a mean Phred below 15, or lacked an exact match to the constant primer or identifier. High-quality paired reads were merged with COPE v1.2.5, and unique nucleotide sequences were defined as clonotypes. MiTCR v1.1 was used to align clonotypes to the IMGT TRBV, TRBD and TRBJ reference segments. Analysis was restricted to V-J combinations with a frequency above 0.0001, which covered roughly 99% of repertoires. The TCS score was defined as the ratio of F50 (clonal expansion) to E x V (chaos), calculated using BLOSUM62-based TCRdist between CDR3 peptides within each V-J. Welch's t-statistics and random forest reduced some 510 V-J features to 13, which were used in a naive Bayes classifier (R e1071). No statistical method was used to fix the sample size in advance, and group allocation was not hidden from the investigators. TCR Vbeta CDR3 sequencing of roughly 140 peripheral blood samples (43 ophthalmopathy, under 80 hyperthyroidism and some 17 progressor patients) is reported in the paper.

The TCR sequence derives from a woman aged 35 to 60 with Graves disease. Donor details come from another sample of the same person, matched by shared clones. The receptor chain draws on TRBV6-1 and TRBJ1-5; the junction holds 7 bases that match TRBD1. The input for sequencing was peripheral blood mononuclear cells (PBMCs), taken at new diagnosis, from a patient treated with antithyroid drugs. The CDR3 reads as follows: CASRRGTVPGSNQPQHF. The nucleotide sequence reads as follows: TGTGCCAGCAGACGCGGGACAGTGCCGGGAAGCAATCAGCCCCAGCATTTT.